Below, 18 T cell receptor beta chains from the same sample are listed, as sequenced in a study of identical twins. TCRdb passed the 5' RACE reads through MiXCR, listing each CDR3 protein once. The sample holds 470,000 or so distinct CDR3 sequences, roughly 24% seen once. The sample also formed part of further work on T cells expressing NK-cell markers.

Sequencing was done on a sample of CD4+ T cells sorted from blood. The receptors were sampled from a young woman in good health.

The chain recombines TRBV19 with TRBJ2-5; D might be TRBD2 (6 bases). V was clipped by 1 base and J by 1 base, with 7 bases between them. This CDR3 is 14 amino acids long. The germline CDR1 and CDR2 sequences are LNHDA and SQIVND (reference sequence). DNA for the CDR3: TGTGCCAGTAGTATAGTAGCGGCCCAAGAGACCCAGTACTTC. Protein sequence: CASSIVAAQETQYF.

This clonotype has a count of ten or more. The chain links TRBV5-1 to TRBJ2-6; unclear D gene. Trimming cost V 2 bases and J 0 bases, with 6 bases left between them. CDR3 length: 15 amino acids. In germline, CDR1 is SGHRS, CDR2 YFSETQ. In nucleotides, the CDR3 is TGCGCCAGCAGCTTTACAGCCTCTGGGGCCAACGTCCTGACTTTC. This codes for CASSFTASGANVLTF.

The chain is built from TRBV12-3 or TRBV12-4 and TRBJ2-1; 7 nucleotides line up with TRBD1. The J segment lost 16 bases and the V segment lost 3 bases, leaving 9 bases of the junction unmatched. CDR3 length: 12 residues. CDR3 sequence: CASSFRGTGTFF. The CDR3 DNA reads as TGTGCCAGCAGTTTCAGGGGGACCGGGACCTTCTTC.

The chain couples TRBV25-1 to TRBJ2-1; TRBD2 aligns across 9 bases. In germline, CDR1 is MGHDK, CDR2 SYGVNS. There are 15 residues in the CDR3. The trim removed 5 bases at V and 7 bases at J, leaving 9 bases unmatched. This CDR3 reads CASSPGGGAKNEQFF. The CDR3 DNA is TGTGCCAGCAGTCCCGGCGGGGGGGCTAAAAATGAGCAGTTCTTC. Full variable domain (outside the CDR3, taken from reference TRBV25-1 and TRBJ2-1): EADIYQTPRYLVIGTGKKITLECSQTMGHDKMYWYQQDPGMELHLIHYSYGVNSTEKGDLSSESTVSRIRTEHFPLTLESARPSHTSQYLCASSPGGGAKNEQFFGPGTRLTVL.

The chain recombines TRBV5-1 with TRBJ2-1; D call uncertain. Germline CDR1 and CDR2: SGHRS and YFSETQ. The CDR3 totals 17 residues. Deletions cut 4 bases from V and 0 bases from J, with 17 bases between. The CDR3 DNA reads TGCGCCAGCAGCAGTCGGACCCGACACTCCTCCTACAATGAGCAGTTCTTC. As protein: CASSSRTRHSSYNEQFF.

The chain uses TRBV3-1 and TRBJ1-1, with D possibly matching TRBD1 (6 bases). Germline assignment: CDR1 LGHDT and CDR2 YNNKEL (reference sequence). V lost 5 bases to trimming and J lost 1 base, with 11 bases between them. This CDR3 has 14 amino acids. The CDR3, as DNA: TGTGCCAGCAGCTACAGGGTTTCGAACACTGAAGCTTTCTTT. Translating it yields CASSYRVSNTEAFF. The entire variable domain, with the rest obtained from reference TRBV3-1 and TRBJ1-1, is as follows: DTAVSQTPKYLVTQMGNDKSIKCEQNLGHDTMYWYKQDSKKFLKIMFSYNNKELIINETVPNRFSPKSPDKAHLNLHINSLELGDSAVYFCASSYRVSNTEAFFGQGTRLTVV.

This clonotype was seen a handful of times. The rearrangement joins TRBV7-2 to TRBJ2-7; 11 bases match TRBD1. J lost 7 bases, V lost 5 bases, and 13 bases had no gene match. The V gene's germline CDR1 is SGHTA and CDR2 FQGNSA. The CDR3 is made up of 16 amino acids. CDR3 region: CASSKEAGQGVREQYF. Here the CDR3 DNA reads TGTGCCAGCAGCAAGGAGGCGGGACAGGGGGTGAGGGAGCAGTACTTC.

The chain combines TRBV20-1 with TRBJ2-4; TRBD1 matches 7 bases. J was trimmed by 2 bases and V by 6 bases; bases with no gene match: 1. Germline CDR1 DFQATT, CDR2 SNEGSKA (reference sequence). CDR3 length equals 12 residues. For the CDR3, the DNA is TGCAGTGCCAGGGGGACCAAAAACATTCAGTACTTC. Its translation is CSARGTKNIQYF.

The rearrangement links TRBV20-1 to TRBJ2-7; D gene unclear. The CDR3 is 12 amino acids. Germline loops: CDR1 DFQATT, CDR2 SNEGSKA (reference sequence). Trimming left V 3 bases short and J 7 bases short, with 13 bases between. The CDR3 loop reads CSASLRVGEQYF. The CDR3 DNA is TGCAGTGCTAGTCTCCGTGTGGGTGAGCAGTACTTC.

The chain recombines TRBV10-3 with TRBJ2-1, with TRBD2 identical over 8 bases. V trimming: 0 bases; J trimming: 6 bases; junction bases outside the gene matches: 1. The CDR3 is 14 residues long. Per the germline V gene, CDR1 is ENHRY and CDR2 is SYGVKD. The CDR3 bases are TGTGCCATCAGTGAGTCTACTAGCGGCAATGAGCAGTTCTTC. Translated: CAISESTSGNEQFF.

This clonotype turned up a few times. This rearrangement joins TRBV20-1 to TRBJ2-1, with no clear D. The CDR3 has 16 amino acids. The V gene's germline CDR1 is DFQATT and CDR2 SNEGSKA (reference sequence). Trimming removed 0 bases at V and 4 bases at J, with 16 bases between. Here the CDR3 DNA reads TGCAGTGCTAGAGATTCCCAGTGGGCCCCATACAATGAGCAGTTCTTC. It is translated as CSARDSQWAPYNEQFF.

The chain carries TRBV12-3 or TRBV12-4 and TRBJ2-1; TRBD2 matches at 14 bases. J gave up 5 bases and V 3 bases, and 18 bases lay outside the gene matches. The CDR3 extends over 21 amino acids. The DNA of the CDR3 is TGTGCCAGCAGTTTCTTCCGTCGGGGACTAGCGGGAGTAGAGGGGAACAATGAGCAGTTCTTC. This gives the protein CASSFFRRGLAGVEGNNEQFF.

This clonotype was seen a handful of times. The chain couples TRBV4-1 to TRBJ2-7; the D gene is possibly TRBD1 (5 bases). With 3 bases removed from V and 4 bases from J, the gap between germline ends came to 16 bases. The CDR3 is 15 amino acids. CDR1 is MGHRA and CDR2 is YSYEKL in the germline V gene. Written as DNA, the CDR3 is TGCGCCAGCAGCCAGACAACAGGTGATTTGTACGAGCAGTACTTC. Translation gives CASSQTTGDLYEQYF.

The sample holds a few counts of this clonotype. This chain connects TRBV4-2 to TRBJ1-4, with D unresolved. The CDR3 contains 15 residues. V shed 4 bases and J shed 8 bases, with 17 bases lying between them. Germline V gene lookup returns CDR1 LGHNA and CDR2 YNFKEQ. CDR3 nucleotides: TGTGCCAGCAGCCCAAGGACGTTGGAAGCCGAAAAACTGTTTTTT. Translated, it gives CASSPRTLEAEKLFF.

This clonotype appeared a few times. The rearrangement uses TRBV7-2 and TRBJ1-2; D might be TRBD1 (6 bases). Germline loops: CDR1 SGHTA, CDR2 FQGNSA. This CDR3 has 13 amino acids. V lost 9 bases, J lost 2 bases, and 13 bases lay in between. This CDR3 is CARGGAGNYGYTF. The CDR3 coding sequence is TGTGCCAGGGGGGGGGCTGGAAACTATGGCTACACCTTC.

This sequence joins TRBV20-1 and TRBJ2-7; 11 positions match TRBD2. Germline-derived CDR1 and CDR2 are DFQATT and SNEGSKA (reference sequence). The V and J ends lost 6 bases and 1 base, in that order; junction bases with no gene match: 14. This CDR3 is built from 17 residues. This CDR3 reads CSALSPGLAVRSYEQYF. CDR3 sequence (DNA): TGCAGTGCCCTATCGCCGGGACTAGCGGTACGATCCTACGAGCAGTACTTC.

This CDR3 reads CASSLGPLDYNEQFF. CDR3 DNA sequence: TGTGCCAGCAGCTTAGGGCCCCTGGACTACAATGAGCAGTTCTTC. The chain couples TRBV7-9 to TRBJ2-1; D uncertain. From germline, CDR1 is SEHNR and CDR2 FQNEAQ (reference sequence). V lost 1 base and J 3 bases, leaving 10 bases between the germline ends. This CDR3 spans 15 amino acids.

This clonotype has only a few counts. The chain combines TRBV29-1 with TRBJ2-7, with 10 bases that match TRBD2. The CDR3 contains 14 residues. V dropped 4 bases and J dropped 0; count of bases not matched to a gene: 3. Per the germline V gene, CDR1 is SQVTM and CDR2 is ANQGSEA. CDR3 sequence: CSVGSGRSSYEQYF. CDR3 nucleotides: TGCAGCGTTGGTAGCGGGAGGAGCTCCTACGAGCAGTACTTC.